These 7 T cell receptor beta chains were all obtained from the same sample, sequenced in a study of identical twins. TCRdb re-analysed the 5' RACE reads in MiXCR, keeping a single row per CDR3 protein. Of 1.5 million to 2 million distinct CDR3 sequences listed, about 30% were seen once; the top ten hold under 0.35%. Sequencing was done on a sample of cord blood. The receptors were gathered from a newborn girl in good health.

The chain has TRBV30 and TRBJ2-3; D gene uncertain. The germline V gene encodes CDR1 GTSNPN and CDR2 SVGIG (reference sequence). The CDR3 extends over 14 amino acids. V gave up 2 bases and J gave up 2 bases, with 11 bases separating them. Here the CDR3 DNA reads TGTGCCTGGAGTTGGGGAAGAGACACAGATACGCAGTATTTT. Translating gives CAWSWGRDTDTQYF.

This clonotype showed up just a few times. The V gene is TRBV20-1, the J gene TRBJ2-1, with 7 positions matching TRBD1. The CDR3 contains 16 residues. Trimming at V came to 4 bases and at J to 0 bases, leaving 9 bases not matched to a gene. CDR1 is DFQATT, CDR2 SNEGSKA, per germline (reference sequence). This chain's CDR3 is CSATPGQPSSYNEQFF. CDR3 sequence (DNA): TGCAGTGCTACACCGGGACAGCCAAGCTCCTACAATGAGCAGTTCTTC.

This clonotype was counted only a few times. The chain has TRBV5-1 and TRBJ1-2; weak D call: TRBD1 (5 bases). The V and J ends lost 3 bases and 3 bases respectively, with 15 bases between them. CDR1 SGHRS and CDR2 YFSETQ come from the germline V gene. The CDR3 has 15 residues. CDR3 coding DNA: TGCGCCAGCAGCTCTAGGACGGGGGATCACTATGGCTACACCTTC. It codes for CASSSRTGDHYGYTF.

Only a few counts were recorded for this clonotype. The chain uses TRBV27 and TRBJ2-1, with 15 bases identical to TRBD2. The CDR3 spans 16 residues. Losses at the gene ends were 4 bases for V and 8 bases for J; bases not matched to a gene: 6. CDR1 and CDR2 (germline): MNHEY, SMNVEV (reference sequence). The CDR3 loop reads CASSSGTSGGIYEQFF. The CDR3 DNA sequence: TGTGCCAGCAGTTCCGGGACTAGCGGGGGGATCTATGAGCAGTTCTTC.

The rearrangement joins TRBV5-6 to TRBJ2-3, with 12 bases fitting TRBD2. Germline CDR1 reads SGHDT; CDR2 reads YYEEEE. CDR3 length: 16 residues. V lost 2 bases to trimming and J lost 4 bases; unmatched junction nucleotides: 5. As DNA, the CDR3 is TGTGCCAGCAGCTTCGGCGCTAGCGGGGGGGCAGATACGCAGTATTTT. This gives the protein CASSFGASGGADTQYF.

The CDR3 sequence: CASSPLHTSFYEQFF. The CDR3 DNA sequence: TGTGCCAGCAGCCCCTTACACACTAGCTTCTATGAGCAGTTCTTC. This chain connects TRBV7-6 to TRBJ2-1, with D possibly matching TRBD2 (6 bases). The germline gives CDR1 SGHVS, CDR2 FNYEAQ. The V end lost 5 bases, the J end lost 8 bases, and 19 bases lay between the germline ends. CDR3 length: 15 residues.

The V gene is TRBV29-1, the J gene TRBJ2-1; the match to TRBD1 covers 9 bases. The CDR3 extends over 14 amino acids. The V and J ends lost 7 bases and 7 bases, in that order; junction bases with no gene match: 11. Germline CDR1 reads SQVTM; CDR2 reads ANQGSEA. The DNA of the CDR3 is TGCAGCGCTGGAAAGGGACAGGGAGCGAATGAGCAGTTCTTC. Protein product: CSAGKGQGANEQFF.